The clone carrying this TCR beta chain showed up many times. Its antigen is as yet unknown. These data originate in a study of regulatory T cells in long-lasting Graves disease. Libraries of TCR beta came from iRepertoire HTBI primers plus Arm-PCR of CDR3 regions. A single record per CDR3 protein comes from TCRdb applying MiXCR to the multiplex PCR reads. The sample consists of more than 400,000 distinct CDR3 sequences, about 16% of them appearing once. Time point given: newly diagnosed GD, antithyroid drugs for less than 3 months. With RNA extracted from PBMCs as input, the TCR library was made. The CDR3 extends over 14 amino acids. CDR1 is DFQATT and CDR2 is SNEGSKA in the germline V gene (reference sequence). The V and J ends lost 3 bases and 5 bases, in that order; junction bases with no gene match: 6. Broader study findings: TCR diversity in persistent Graves' patients was below that of newly diagnosed ones. Persistent patients shared about 3,000 public clonotypes among themselves. Newly diagnosed patients shared fewer, at more than 850.

These data were also filed under a second study, of T cells in Graves' hyperthyroidism and ophthalmopathy. From that study: Reasons for excluding patients were uncontrolled infection, other autoimmune disease, pregnancy or lactation.

The V gene is TRBV20-1, the J gene TRBJ2-7, with 11 bases fitting TRBD2. The clonotype was recovered from a man aged 40-49 years with Graves disease. The specimen was peripheral blood mononuclear cells (PBMCs), collected at new diagnosis, from a patient treated with antithyroid drugs. Here the CDR3 DNA reads TGCAGTGCTAGTCTACCTAGCGGGAGGCACGAGCAGTACTTC. This encodes CSASLPSGRHEQYF.